This T cell receptor beta chain stems from a study of cytomegalovirus exposure and HLA in healthy donors. Whole-study results and caveats: An analysis that was carried out later associated about 17,000 TCR beta sequences with HLA alleles at 0.05 false discovery rate. Some TCR beta chains (164 of them) were listed as cytomegalovirus-associated. Most TCR sequences showed up rarely, but some public TCRs showed up in many donors.

Germline trimming cut 4 bases from V and 5 bases from J; bases unmatched to any gene: 11. CDR3 length: 16 amino acids. Germline V gene lookup returns CDR1 SGHNT and CDR2 YYREEE (reference sequence). The PCR ran on 60 Vbeta and 13 Jbeta primers. Clones were sequenced by immunoSEQ multiplex PCR, and TCRdb holds only the in-frame ones, with some missing. The sample lists 150,000 to 200,000 clones, about 90% occurring once. This clone was recorded only once. Its specificity is not known. The sequenced material came from PBMCs. The TCR was taken from a boy between 2 and 10 years old in good health and CMV-seronegative. The rearrangement joins TRBV5-4 to TRBJ1-1; 10 bases agree with TRBD1. For the CDR3, the DNA is TGTGCCAGCAGCCCAACGGGACAGGGGAAGGGAACTGAAGCTTTCTTT. Translating gives CASSPTGQGKGTEAFF.